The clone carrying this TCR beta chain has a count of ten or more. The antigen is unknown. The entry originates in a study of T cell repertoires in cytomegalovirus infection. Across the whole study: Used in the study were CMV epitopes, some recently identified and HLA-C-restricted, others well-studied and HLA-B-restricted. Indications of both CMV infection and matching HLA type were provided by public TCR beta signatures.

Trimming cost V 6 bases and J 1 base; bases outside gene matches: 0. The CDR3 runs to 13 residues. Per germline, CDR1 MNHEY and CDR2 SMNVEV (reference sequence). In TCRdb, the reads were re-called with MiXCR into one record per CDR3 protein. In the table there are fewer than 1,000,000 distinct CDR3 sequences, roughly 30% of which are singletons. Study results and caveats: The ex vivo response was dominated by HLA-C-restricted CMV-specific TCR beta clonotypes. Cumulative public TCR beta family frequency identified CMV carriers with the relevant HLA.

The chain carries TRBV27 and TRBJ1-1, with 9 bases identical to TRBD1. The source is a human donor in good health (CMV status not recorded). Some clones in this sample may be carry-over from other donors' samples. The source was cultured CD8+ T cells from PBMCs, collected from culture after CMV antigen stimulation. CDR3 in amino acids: CASRTGGNTEAFF. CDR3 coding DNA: TGTGCCAGCAGGACAGGGGGGAACACTGAAGCTTTCTTT.